This T cell receptor beta chain appears in the sequencing data of a study of blood T cell repertoires in COVID-19. Study-wide background: There were acute and convalescent COVID-19 samples, and they came from the United States, Italy and Spain. PBMCs, B-cell-depleted T cells, or T cells provided the cDNA or gDNA that made up the material.

Methods used by the authors: Using reference gene primer amplification, nucleated cell counts were estimated. TCRdb's table, derived via immunoSEQ multiplex PCR, lists solely in-frame clones and lacks some. That table is the source of V, J and clone size, and D and trimming were worked out from the DNA. The repertoire has approximately 50,000 clones, about 85% of them found once; the top ten carry roughly 6.7%. Germline trimming cut 1 base from V and 0 bases from J; bases unmatched to any gene: 17. The CDR3 extends over 21 amino acids. Germline-derived CDR1 and CDR2 are PRHDT and FYEKMQ (reference sequence).

Material: peripheral blood. V gene TRBV13 combines with J gene TRBJ2-3, with 9 bases that match TRBD2. The TCR comes from a man between 60 and 75 years old with acute or convalescent COVID-19. CDR3 sequence reads: CASSLVTPWREGEPSTDTQYF. In DNA form, the CDR3 reads TGTGCCAGCAGCTTAGTCACCCCCTGGCGGGAGGGAGAACCGAGCACAGATACGCAGTATTTT.